This T cell receptor beta chain appears in the sequencing data of a study of T cell responses to AZD1222 COVID-19 vaccine. Regarding this clone: Its antigen is not identified.

Assay used: immunoSEQ multiplex PCR; TCRdb lists only in-frame clones, some missing. The sample includes around 80,000 clones, 75% to 90% seen only once; the top ten take more than 9%. Study-level findings and limits: When two AZD1222 doses had been given, Spike-specific TCR breadth and depth rose.

CDR1 and CDR2 from the germline V gene are GTSNPN and SVGIG (reference sequence). V lost 1 base, J lost 8 bases, and 12 bases lay in between. This CDR3 region has 13 residues. Sequenced material: peripheral blood, taken 28 days after the second AZD1222 dose. The chain joins TRBV30 to TRBJ2-1; D tentatively fits TRBD1 or TRBD2 (6 bases each). The sequence was obtained from an adult who received the AZD1222 COVID-19 vaccine. The CDR3 loop is CAWSARRGDEQFF. CDR3 DNA: TGTGCCTGGAGTGCAAGAAGGGGGGATGAGCAGTTCTTC.